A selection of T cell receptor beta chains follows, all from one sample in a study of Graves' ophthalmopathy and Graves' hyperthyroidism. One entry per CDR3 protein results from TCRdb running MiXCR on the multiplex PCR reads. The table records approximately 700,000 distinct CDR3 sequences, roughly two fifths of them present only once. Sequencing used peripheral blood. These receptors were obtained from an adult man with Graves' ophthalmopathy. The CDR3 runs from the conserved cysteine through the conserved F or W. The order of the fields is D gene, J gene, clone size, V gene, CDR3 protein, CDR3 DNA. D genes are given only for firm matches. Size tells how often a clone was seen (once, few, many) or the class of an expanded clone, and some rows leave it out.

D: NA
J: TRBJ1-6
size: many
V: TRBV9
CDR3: CASSFKRGSPLHF
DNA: TGTGCCAGCAGTTTTAAGAGGGGTTCACCCCTCCACTTT

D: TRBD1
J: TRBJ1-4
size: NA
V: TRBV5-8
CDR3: CASTNRGSAEKLFF
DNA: TGTGCCAGCACCAACAGGGGCAGCGCGGAAAAACTGTTTTTT

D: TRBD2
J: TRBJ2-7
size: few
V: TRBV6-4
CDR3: CASSDWEGPSYEQYF
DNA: TGTGCCAGCAGTGACTGGGAGGGGCCTTCCTACGAGCAGTACTTC

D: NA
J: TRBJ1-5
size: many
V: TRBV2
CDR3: CASSTRVFQPQHF
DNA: TGTGCCAGCAGTACAAGGGTTTTTCAGCCCCAGCATTTT

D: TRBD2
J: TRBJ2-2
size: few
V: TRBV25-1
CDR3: CASSVLAGGTGELFF
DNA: TGTGCCAGCAGTGTTCTAGCGGGAGGTACCGGGGAGCTGTTTTTT

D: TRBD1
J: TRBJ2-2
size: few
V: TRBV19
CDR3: CASRGQGWNTGELFF
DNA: TGTGCCAGCCGTGGACAGGGCTGGAACACCGGGGAGCTGTTTTTT

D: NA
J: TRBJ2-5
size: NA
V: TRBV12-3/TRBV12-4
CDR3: CASSHRVRGQETQYF
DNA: TGTGCCAGCAGTCACAGGGTGAGGGGCCAAGAGACCCAGTACTTC

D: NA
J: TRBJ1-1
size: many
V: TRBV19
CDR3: CASTDFSTEAFF
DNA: TGTGCCAGTACAGACTTTAGCACTGAAGCTTTCTTT

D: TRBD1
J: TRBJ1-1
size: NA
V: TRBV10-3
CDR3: CASEPRDRGRTEAFF
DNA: TGTGCCAGCGAGCCTCGGGACAGGGGGCGGACTGAAGCTTTCTTT

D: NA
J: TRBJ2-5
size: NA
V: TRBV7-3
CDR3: CASSPGAGQWETQYF
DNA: TGTGCCAGCAGCCCCGGGGCGGGGCAGTGGGAGACCCAGTACTTC

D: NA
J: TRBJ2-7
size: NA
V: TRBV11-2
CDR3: CASSLTQVYEQYF
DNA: TGTGCCAGCAGCTTAACACAGGTGTACGAGCAGTACTTC

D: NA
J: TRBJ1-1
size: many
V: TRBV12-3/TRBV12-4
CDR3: CASSLYGANTEAFF
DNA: TGTGCCAGCAGTTTGTATGGAGCGAACACTGAAGCTTTCTTT

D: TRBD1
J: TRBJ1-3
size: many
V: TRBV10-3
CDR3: CAISLDRDSGNTIYF
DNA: TGTGCCATCAGCTTGGACAGGGACTCTGGAAACACCATATATTTT

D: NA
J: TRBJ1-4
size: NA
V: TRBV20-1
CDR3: CSASWGAYEKLSF
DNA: TGCAGTGCTAGTTGGGGGGCGTATGAAAAACTGTCTTTT

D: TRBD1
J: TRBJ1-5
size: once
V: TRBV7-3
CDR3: CASSQEPDTGTGVNQPQHF
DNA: TGTGCCAGCAGCCAAGAGCCTGACACCGGGACAGGGGTGAATCAGCCCCAGCATTTT

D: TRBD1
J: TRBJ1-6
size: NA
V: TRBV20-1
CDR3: CSAVMDRGSSPLHF
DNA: TGCAGTGCCGTCATGGACAGGGGTTCTTCACCCCTCCACTTT

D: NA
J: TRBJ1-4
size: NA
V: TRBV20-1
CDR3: CSAPDSSGGEKLFF
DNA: TGCAGTGCCCCTGACAGCTCAGGTGGTGAAAAACTGTTTTTT

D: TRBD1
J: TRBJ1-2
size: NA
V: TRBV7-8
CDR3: CASSPGTGGLNGYTF
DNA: TGTGCCAGCAGCCCCGGGACAGGGGGTTTAAATGGCTACACCTTC

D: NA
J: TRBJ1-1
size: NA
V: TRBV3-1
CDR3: CASSRPPPGFTEAFF
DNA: TGTGCCAGCAGCCGCCCTCCCCCAGGGTTCACTGAAGCTTTCTTT

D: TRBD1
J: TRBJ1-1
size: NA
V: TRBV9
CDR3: CASSARVGGWAEAFF
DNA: TGTGCCAGCAGCGCTCGGGTAGGGGGCTGGGCTGAAGCTTTCTTT

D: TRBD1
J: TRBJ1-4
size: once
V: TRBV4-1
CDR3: CASSQGTGGKLFF
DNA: TGCGCCAGCAGCCAAGGGACAGGGGGAAAACTGTTTTTT

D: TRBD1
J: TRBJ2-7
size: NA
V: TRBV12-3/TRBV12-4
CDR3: CASSGDRGPTYEQYF
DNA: TGTGCCAGCAGCGGAGACAGGGGGCCAACCTACGAGCAGTACTTC

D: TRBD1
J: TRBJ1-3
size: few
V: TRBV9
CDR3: CASSSQGAPGNTIYF
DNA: TGTGCCAGCAGCTCACAGGGGGCGCCTGGAAACACCATATATTTT

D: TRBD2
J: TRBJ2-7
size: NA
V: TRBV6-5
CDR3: CASRTPGGSYEQYF
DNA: TGTGCCAGCAGGACTCCCGGCGGGAGCTACGAGCAGTACTTC

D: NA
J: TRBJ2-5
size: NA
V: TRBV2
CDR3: CASSYEATSNQETQYF
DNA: TGTGCCAGCAGTTACGAAGCGACCAGCAACCAAGAGACCCAGTACTTC

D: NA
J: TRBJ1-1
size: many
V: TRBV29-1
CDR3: CSSGHRGTEAFF
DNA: TGCAGCTCGGGACACCGGGGCACTGAAGCTTTCTTT

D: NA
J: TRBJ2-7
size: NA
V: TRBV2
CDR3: CVSNKIEQYF
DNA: TGTGTCAGCAATAAAATCGAGCAGTACTTC

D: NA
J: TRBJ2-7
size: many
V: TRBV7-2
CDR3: CASSLESWGTTYEQYF
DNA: TGTGCCAGCAGCTTAGAGTCGTGGGGAACGACCTACGAGCAGTACTTC

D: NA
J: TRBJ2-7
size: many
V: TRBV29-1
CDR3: CSVGAGAGYEQYF
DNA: TGCAGCGTTGGCGCAGGGGCCGGCTACGAGCAGTACTTC

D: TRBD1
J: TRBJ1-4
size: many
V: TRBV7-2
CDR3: CASSLERGRGSLFF
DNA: TGTGCCAGCAGCTTGGAAAGGGGGCGCGGGTCGCTGTTTTTT

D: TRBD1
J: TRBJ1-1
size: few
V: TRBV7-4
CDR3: CASQLPPYRGGETEAFF
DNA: TGTGCCAGCCAACTGCCCCCCTACAGGGGAGGGGAGACTGAAGCTTTCTTT

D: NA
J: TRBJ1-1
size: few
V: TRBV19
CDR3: CAWRVSSSGTEAFF
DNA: TGTGCCTGGAGGGTAAGCAGTTCCGGGACTGAAGCTTTCTTT

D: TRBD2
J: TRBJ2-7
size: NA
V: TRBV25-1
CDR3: CASSEARTSGGEQYF
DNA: TGTGCCAGCAGTGAAGCAAGGACTAGCGGGGGCGAGCAGTACTTC

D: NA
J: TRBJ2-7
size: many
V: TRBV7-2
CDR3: CASSLVQTYEQYF
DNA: TGTGCCAGCAGCTTAGTACAGACCTACGAGCAGTACTTC

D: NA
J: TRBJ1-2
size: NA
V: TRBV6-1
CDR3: CASSALGGQGYTF
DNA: TGTGCCAGCAGTGCGCTGGGAGGTCAAGGCTACACCTTC

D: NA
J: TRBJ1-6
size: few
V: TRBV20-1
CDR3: CSARDQNNSPLHF
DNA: TGCAGTGCTAGAGATCAAAATAATTCACCCCTCCACTTT

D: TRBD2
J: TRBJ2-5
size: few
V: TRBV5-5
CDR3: CASSFLADPQETQYF
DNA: TGTGCCAGCAGCTTCCTAGCGGATCCGCAAGAGACCCAGTACTTC

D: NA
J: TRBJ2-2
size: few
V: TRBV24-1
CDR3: CATSGPANTGELFF
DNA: TGTGCCACTTCAGGGCCCGCGAACACCGGGGAGCTGTTTTTT

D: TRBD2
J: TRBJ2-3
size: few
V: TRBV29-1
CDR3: CSAKTSGGTADTQYF
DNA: TGCAGCGCGAAGACTAGCGGGGGGACAGCAGATACGCAGTATTTT

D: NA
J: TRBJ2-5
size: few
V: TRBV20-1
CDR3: CSASHRGETQYF
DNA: TGCAGTGCTAGTCACCGCGGGGAGACCCAGTACTTC

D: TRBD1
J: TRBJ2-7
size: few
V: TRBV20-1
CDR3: CSATGQGVYEQYF
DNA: TGCAGTGCCACTGGACAGGGGGTCTACGAGCAGTACTTC

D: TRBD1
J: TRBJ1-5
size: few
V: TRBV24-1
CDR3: CASSSDTGTGNQPQHF
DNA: TGTGCCAGCAGTTCGGACACCGGGACAGGGAATCAGCCCCAGCATTTT

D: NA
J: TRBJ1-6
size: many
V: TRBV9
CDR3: CASSEQGRGVSPLHF
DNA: TGTGCCAGCAGCGAACAGGGACGGGGGGTTTCACCCCTCCACTTT

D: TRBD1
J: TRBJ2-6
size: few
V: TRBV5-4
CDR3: CASSRRQGASSGANVLTF
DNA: TGTGCCAGCAGCCGAAGACAGGGGGCGAGTTCTGGGGCCAACGTCCTGACTTTC

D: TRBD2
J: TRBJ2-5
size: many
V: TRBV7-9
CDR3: CASSPPTRKRGITETQYF
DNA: TGTGCCAGCAGCCCGCCTACGAGGAAGCGGGGGATAACAGAGACCCAGTACTTC